This note documents a single TCR beta chain sequence. Its binding antigen is unknown. Base quality data are lacking; no much larger clone is found one base away. The data were taken from a study of shared clonotypes between healthy human individuals (dated by TCRdb to the early 2020s). In the study overall: Two women and three men aged 18 to 49 years were included in the cohort. For each donor, CD4 naive and CD4 memory were each given three plates, CD8 naive was given two plates, and CD8 memory was given one plate. Blood TCR repertoires of a handful of healthy adults were deeply sequenced to estimate repertoire size and the extent of clonotype sharing between individuals. Different laboratories and diverse techniques were used to prepare libraries and sequence TCR repertoires, to increase sequencing depth and limit assay-specific biases. Leukapheresis yielded between about 0.85 and 9 billion PBMCs per donor. The paper as a whole reports these results and caveats: Pairwise subsampling led to the expectation that sequencing depth would affect the degree of clonotype sharing among donors. Sampling was restricted to blood, and TCR repertoires in tissue are likely to differ from TCR repertoires in blood. Higher generation probabilities were observed for clonotypes shared by all four sorted-subset donors than for non-shared clonotypes. Because the study included a small number of donors, the genetic and exposure-history diversity represented was limited. When several donors were compared, the shared fraction of clonotypes was about 5.4% for naive CD4, less than 4% for naive CD8, 2% to 2.5% for memory CD4, and 0.4% for memory CD8. Larger estimated clonotype richness was generally found for naive subsets than for memory subsets. Even with the large sequencing depth, rarefaction of the sorted-subset datasets indicated that sequencing was incomplete.

V is shortened by 1 base, J by 2 bases, and the region joining them spans 10 bases. Its CDR3 holds 15 amino acids, cysteine through phenylalanine. Only the CDR3 part of the read is kept: 45 bases, read in frame from the first base. CDR1 and CDR2 (MDHEN, SYDVKM) derive from the germline V gene. The donors were healthy, HIV-negative adults with no recently reported acute infections or vaccinations. All donors were Caucasian adults living in Nashville, Tennessee, USA. CD8 memory samples combined magnetically selected CD45RO+ cells with CCR7-negative CD45RA+ effector memory (TemRA) cells. Blood was collected by leukapheresis, and PBMCs were isolated by Ficoll-Histopaque density gradient centrifugation and then cryopreserved in liquid nitrogen vapor phase. Analytical flow cytometry was used to check the purity and quantity of each magnetically sorted T cell population. From each sorted fraction, genomic DNA was isolated and quantified by UV absorbance on a Nanodrop 2000c.

Using the deep immunoSEQ assay, TCR CDR3 regions were amplified from genomic DNA by multiplex PCR. Extracted genomic DNA from each cell subset was distributed evenly across all wells of several immunoSEQ 96-well plates, and each plate was treated as a replicate. For sorted subsets, each replicate PCR was loaded with 200 to 250 ng genomic DNA, equivalent to 30,000 or so T cell genomes. Purified libraries were quantified with a Qubit 3.0 fluorometer, sized on a Bioanalyzer 2100, and re-quantified with the KAPA Library Quantification kit. A separate single-read 150-cycle Illumina NextSeq 550 flow cell was used to sequence each immunoSEQ 96-well plate. The authors processed their data as follows. Because the immunoSEQ output included only junctional sequences and no quality scores, the filtering could not be the same as the filtering used for full-length reads. Sequences were annotated with PyIR, a Python wrapper for IgBLAST v1.9, using IMGT germline references to assign V/J genes and CDR3. Reads were removed for weak V/J assignments (E-value above 1e-6), missing CDR3, stop codons, out-of-frame junctions, or ambiguous translated residues. V3J clonotypes were defined by identical inferred V gene, J gene, and CDR3 amino acid sequence. Percentage overlap between repertoires was computed as shared unique clonotypes divided by the size of the smaller repertoire. Repertoire richness was assessed with RTK rarefaction, the Chao1 estimator, and Recon v2.1 estimates of unobserved clonotypes. Generation probabilities were computed with OLGA for all TCRbeta clonotypes obtained by the gDNA method from several donors. TCRdb obtained this table from immuneACCESS and retained in-frame rearrangements with V and J assigned. These tables miss some clones; where compared with another copy, unresolved V genes account for less than half of the shortfall, and the remainder is unexplained. V and J calls and clone size are those listed in that table; D and trimming were worked out from the DNA. The table for this sample lists around 690,000 clones; 90% of them were counted only once. 30% to 40% of the sample rests with the top ten.

The source is a man aged 18 to 29 in good health. Some clones in this sample may be carry-over from other donors' samples. The chain employs TRBV28 and TRBJ2-3, with the D segment identity uncertain. The sequenced material came from memory CD8+ T cells from PBMCs. The cell subset or site label corresponds to: CD45RO+ cells pooled with CCR7-negative TemRA cells. The nucleotides are TGTGCCAGCAGTTTATTGGCGGAGCCCACAGATACGCAGTATTTT. It translates as CASSLLAEPTDTQYF.